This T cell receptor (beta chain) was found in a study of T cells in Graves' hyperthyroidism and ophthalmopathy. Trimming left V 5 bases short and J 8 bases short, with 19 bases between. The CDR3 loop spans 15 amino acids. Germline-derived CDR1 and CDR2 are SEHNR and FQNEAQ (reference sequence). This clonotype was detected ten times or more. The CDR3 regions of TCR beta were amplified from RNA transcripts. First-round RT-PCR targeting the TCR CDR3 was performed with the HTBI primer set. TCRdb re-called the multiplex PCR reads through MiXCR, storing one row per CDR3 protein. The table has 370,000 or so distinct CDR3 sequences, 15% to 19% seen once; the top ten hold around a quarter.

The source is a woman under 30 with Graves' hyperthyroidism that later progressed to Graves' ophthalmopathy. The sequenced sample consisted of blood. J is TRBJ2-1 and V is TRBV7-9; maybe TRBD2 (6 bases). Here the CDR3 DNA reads TGTGCCAGCAGCAGGCCGGGACCGCGGGGCGATGAGCAGTTCTTC. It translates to CASSRPGPRGDEQFF.